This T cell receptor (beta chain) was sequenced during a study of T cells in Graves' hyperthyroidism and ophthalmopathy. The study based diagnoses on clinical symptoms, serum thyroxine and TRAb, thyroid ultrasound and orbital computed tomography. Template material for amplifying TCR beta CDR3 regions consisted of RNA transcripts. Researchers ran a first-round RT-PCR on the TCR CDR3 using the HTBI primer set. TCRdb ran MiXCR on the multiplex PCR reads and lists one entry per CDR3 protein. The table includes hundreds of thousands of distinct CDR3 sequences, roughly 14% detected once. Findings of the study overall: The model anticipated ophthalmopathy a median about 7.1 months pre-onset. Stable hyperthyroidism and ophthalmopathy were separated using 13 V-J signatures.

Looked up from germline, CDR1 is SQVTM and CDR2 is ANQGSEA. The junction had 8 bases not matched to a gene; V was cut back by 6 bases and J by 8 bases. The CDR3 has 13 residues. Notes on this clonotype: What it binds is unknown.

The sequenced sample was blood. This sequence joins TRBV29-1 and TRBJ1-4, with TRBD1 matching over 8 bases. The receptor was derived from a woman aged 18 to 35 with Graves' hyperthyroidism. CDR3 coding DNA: TGCAGCGTGCCTGACAGGGGCCGGGAAAAACTGTTTTTT. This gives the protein CSVPDRGREKLFF.